The clone carrying this TCR beta chain showed up many times. Its antigen is not known. This sample is part of a study of T-cell reconstitution after alpha-beta-depleted transplantation in children. Whole-study findings and limits: From newly produced T cells came most of the T-cell counts and diversity one year after transplant.

Researchers prepared the TCRbeta library using unique molecular identifiers, the study reports. TCRdb re-called the PCR reads with MiXCR, one entry per CDR3 protein. The sample yields some 300,000 distinct CDR3 sequences, over 7% seen once. There are 14 residues in the CDR3. CDR1 is SGHRS, CDR2 YFSETQ, per germline. The ends lost 4 bases at V and 2 bases at J; junction bases unmatched: 5. The V call is TRBV5-1, the J call TRBJ1-1; 7 bases fit TRBD1. This TCR was sampled from a female patient aged 2-9 years who had a stem cell transplant for Fanconi anemia, so the T cells may come from the graft donor. The sequencing here drew on peripheral blood, taken 360 days after TCRalphabeta/CD19-depleted stem cell transplant. CDR3 nucleotide sequence: TGCGCCAGCAGCAGGGGACAGACAAACACTGAAGCTTTCTTT. Encoded protein: CASSRGQTNTEAFF.